Listed below are T cell receptor beta chains from one sample, sequenced in a study of post-analysis software for immune sequencing data. TCRdb used MiXCR to reprocess the PCR reads, holding one entry per CDR3 protein. The repertoire consists of about 810,000 distinct CDR3 sequences, with roughly half occurring once and the leading ten covering 4.6%. Sequenced sample: blood. These receptors all come from a girl under 18 with multiple sclerosis. The conserved cysteine and the conserved F or W are not part of the CDR3 here. Fields, in order: V gene, clone size, J gene, CDR3 protein. For some rows the clone size is stated as once, few or many, or as a class when expanded; others skip it.

V gene: TRBV29-1
clone size: .
J gene: TRBJ2-5
CDR3 protein: SVPRTSGGQETQY

V gene: TRBV20-1
clone size: .
J gene: TRBJ1-1
CDR3 protein: SASAAGGKVTEAF

V gene: TRBV24-1
clone size: .
J gene: TRBJ2-3
CDR3 protein: ATSDSTRGSTDTQY

V gene: TRBV15
clone size: .
J gene: TRBJ1-2
CDR3 protein: ATSRDQTTGSYGYT

V gene: TRBV7-8
clone size: .
J gene: TRBJ2-1
CDR3 protein: ASSSRDGGPYNEQF

V gene: TRBV11-3
clone size: .
J gene: TRBJ2-1
CDR3 protein: ASSPDNSYNEQF

V gene: TRBV29-1
clone size: .
J gene: TRBJ1-1
CDR3 protein: SAGQGVTEAF

V gene: TRBV3-1
clone size: .
J gene: TRBJ1-1
CDR3 protein: ASSQRTEAF

V gene: TRBV6-5
clone size: once
J gene: TRBJ1-5
CDR3 protein: ASSEGPSNQPQH

V gene: TRBV20-1
clone size: few
J gene: TRBJ2-5
CDR3 protein: SASTETQY

V gene: TRBV7-3
clone size: few
J gene: TRBJ2-3
CDR3 protein: ASSTTAVRTDTQY

V gene: TRBV5-1
clone size: .
J gene: TRBJ2-1
CDR3 protein: ASSGWVLDNEQF

V gene: TRBV7-8
clone size: .
J gene: TRBJ2-3
CDR3 protein: ASSRGASGPTDTQY

V gene: TRBV20-1
clone size: .
J gene: TRBJ1-1
CDR3 protein: SARGRGTEAF

V gene: TRBV7-3
clone size: .
J gene: TRBJ1-1
CDR3 protein: ASSPGTSGAEAF

V gene: TRBV29-1
clone size: .
J gene: TRBJ2-1
CDR3 protein: SVPGGGGVSYNEQF

V gene: TRBV7-6
clone size: few
J gene: TRBJ2-7
CDR3 protein: ASSLVHGAPYEQY

V gene: TRBV7-9
clone size: .
J gene: TRBJ2-1
CDR3 protein: ASSPHWRETYEQF

V gene: TRBV28
clone size: .
J gene: TRBJ2-4
CDR3 protein: ASRPAPGQNYLAKNIQY

V gene: TRBV29-1
clone size: .
J gene: TRBJ2-1
CDR3 protein: SVEGLAETYNEQF

V gene: TRBV10-3
clone size: .
J gene: TRBJ2-1
CDR3 protein: AISELGLAYEQF

V gene: TRBV5-1
clone size: .
J gene: TRBJ1-2
CDR3 protein: ASSLGDTSNYGYT

V gene: TRBV11-3
clone size: .
J gene: TRBJ2-2
CDR3 protein: ASSLTRRDTGELF

V gene: TRBV7-3
clone size: .
J gene: TRBJ1-1
CDR3 protein: ASSLPGVNTEAF

V gene: TRBV24-1
clone size: few
J gene: TRBJ2-1
CDR3 protein: ATSDSGTDNEQF

V gene: TRBV12-3/TRBV12-4
clone size: .
J gene: TRBJ1-1
CDR3 protein: ASSRGLPDTEAF

V gene: TRBV2
clone size: .
J gene: TRBJ1-1
CDR3 protein: ASSGLASLSNTEAF

V gene: TRBV7-3
clone size: .
J gene: TRBJ2-1
CDR3 protein: ASSLDRVAYNEQF

V gene: TRBV5-1
clone size: .
J gene: TRBJ2-1
CDR3 protein: ASSLVVNEQF

V gene: TRBV28
clone size: few
J gene: TRBJ1-2
CDR3 protein: ASSPRTTYGYT

V gene: TRBV12-1
clone size: few
J gene: TRBJ2-1
CDR3 protein: ASSIRQHDDRNNEQF

V gene: TRBV6-5
clone size: .
J gene: TRBJ2-3
CDR3 protein: ASSSFGTSGTDTQY

V gene: TRBV20-1
clone size: .
J gene: TRBJ1-2
CDR3 protein: SARAGTGSYGYT

V gene: TRBV5-1
clone size: few
J gene: .
CDR3 protein: ASSLGLGLAGYEQY

V gene: TRBV7-2
clone size: .
J gene: TRBJ2-3
CDR3 protein: ASSTSLANTQY

V gene: TRBV29-1
clone size: .
J gene: TRBJ1-2
CDR3 protein: SVETRGLNYGYT

V gene: TRBV27
clone size: .
J gene: TRBJ2-7
CDR3 protein: ASSPGGGRVTYEQY

V gene: TRBV4-2
clone size: .
J gene: TRBJ1-4
CDR3 protein: ASSQEGGQATNEKLF

V gene: TRBV6-1
clone size: .
J gene: TRBJ2-4
CDR3 protein: ASSGSIAKNIQY

V gene: TRBV7-9
clone size: once
J gene: TRBJ2-1
CDR3 protein: ASSLGQGRSYNEQF

V gene: TRBV20-1
clone size: many
J gene: TRBJ2-1
CDR3 protein: SANREGSYNEQF

V gene: TRBV4-1
clone size: .
J gene: TRBJ2-7
CDR3 protein: ASSQPTGGNPYEQY

V gene: TRBV20-1
clone size: .
J gene: TRBJ2-7
CDR3 protein: SARKSTGGEQY

V gene: TRBV7-2
clone size: .
J gene: TRBJ1-2
CDR3 protein: ASSLETATNYGYT

V gene: TRBV7-9
clone size: once
J gene: TRBJ1-2
CDR3 protein: ASTPGASWGYT

V gene: TRBV27
clone size: few
J gene: TRBJ2-7
CDR3 protein: ASSFGPSRVNEQY

V gene: TRBV12-5
clone size: .
J gene: TRBJ1-5
CDR3 protein: ASGTDYSNQPQH

V gene: TRBV5-1
clone size: few
J gene: TRBJ2-3
CDR3 protein: ASRPLLAGESDTQY

V gene: TRBV5-1
clone size: .
J gene: TRBJ2-7
CDR3 protein: ASALAPGEIYEQY

V gene: TRBV25-1
clone size: few
J gene: TRBJ1-4
CDR3 protein: ASNRVGEKLF

V gene: TRBV27
clone size: .
J gene: TRBJ1-2
CDR3 protein: ASSSSGTVDYGYT

V gene: TRBV7-7
clone size: .
J gene: TRBJ2-3
CDR3 protein: ASSPELAPGDTQY

V gene: TRBV7-9
clone size: once
J gene: TRBJ2-7
CDR3 protein: ASSKFIGTGRWNEQY

V gene: TRBV29-1
clone size: .
J gene: TRBJ2-1
CDR3 protein: SVPAHWGLSYNEQF

V gene: TRBV15
clone size: few
J gene: TRBJ2-3
CDR3 protein: ATAKVAGSTDTQY

V gene: TRBV2
clone size: .
J gene: TRBJ2-1
CDR3 protein: ASSGDLNEQF